Sequencing of this T cell receptor beta chain was carried out in a study of blood T cell repertoires in COVID-19. Study-wide context: There were acute and convalescent COVID-19 samples, and they came from the United States, Italy and Spain.

Cohorts were based on clinical histories the participants reported. The CDR3 sequence is 15 residues long. The germline V gene encodes CDR1 SGHRS and CDR2 YFSETQ. Trimming at V came to 4 bases and at J to 5 bases, leaving 2 bases not matched to a gene. The assay was immunoSEQ multiplex PCR, and TCRdb's table has in-frame clones only and misses some. Of more than 200,000 clones in the sample, around nine tenths were seen once. This rearrangement joins TRBV5-1 to TRBJ2-2; 13 nucleotides match TRBD2. Sequencing input: PBMCs or T cells enriched from blood (not recorded which). The receptor's source is a woman between 18 and 29 years old who had recovered from COVID-19. CDR3 in amino acids: CASSQTSGRTGELFF. The CDR3 DNA sequence: TGCGCCAGCAGCCAGACTAGCGGGAGGACCGGGGAGCTGTTTTTT.